This TCR beta chain was identified in a study of T cell responses to AZD1222 COVID-19 vaccine. A remark on this clone: Its specificity is not known.

General observations from the study: Increases in Spike-specific TCR breadth and depth were seen after two AZD1222 doses.

Sequencing was performed with immunoSEQ multiplex PCR; in TCRdb, only in-frame clones are kept and a portion is missing. This repertoire shows roughly 80,000 clones, roughly 90% found once; its top ten account for over 1.1%. Looked up from germline, CDR1 is SGHNT and CDR2 is YENEEA. The CDR3 length is 16 residues. Trimming took off 8 bases at V and 1 base at J, with 19 bases between the two ends. The sample consisted of peripheral blood, taken 28 days after the second AZD1222 dose. This TCR was sampled from an adult who received the AZD1222 COVID-19 vaccine. The rearrangement links TRBV11-3 to TRBJ2-3; either TRBD1 or TRBD2 may supply D (5 bases each). CDR3 in DNA: TGTGCCAGCTCCCAGAGGGGTACCATCGGCACAGATACGCAGTATTTT. It specifies CASSQRGTIGTDTQYF. Full variable domain (rest looked up from reference TRBV11-3 and TRBJ2-3): EAGVVQSPRYKIIEKKQPVAFWCNPISGHNTLYWYLQNLGQGPELLIRYENEEAVDDSQLPKDRFSAERLKGVDSTLKIQPAELGDSAVYLCASSQRGTIGTDTQYFGPGTRLTVL.